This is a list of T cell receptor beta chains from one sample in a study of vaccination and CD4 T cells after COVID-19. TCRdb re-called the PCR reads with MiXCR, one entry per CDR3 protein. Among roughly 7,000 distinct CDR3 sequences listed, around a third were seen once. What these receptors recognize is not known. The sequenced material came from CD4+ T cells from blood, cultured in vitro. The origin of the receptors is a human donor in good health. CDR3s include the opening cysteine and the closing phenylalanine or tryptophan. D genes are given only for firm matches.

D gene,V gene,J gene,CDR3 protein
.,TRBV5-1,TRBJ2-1,CASRTLGPYNEQFF
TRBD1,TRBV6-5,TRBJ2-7,CASSSRPPGQGFSYEQYF
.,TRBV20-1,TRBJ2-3,CSARGEIPGSSTDTQYF
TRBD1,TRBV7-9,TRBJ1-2,CASSLGTGNYGYTF
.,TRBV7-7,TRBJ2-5,CASSLDAFQETQYF
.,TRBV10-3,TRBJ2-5,CAILYQETQYF
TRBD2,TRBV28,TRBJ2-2,CASSLRTSARGTGELFF
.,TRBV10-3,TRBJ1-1,CAISERDKNTEAFF
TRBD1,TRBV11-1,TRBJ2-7,CASSSDREEQYF
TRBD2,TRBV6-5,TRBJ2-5,CASSYSLAGVLGETQYF